Following are 27 T cell receptor beta chains from one sample sequenced in a study of technical replicates of blood from a handful of donors. Sequencing was performed with immunoSEQ multiplex PCR; in TCRdb, only in-frame clones are kept and a portion is missing. The sample comprises almost 85,000 clones, almost 98% of which are singletons, and 0.18% rests with the top ten. The sequenced sample was T cells isolated from PBMCs. The receptor source for this set is a human donor in good health.

This chain links TRBV13 with TRBJ2-7; 12 bases are shared with TRBD2. The germline CDR1 and CDR2 sequences are PRHDT and FYEKMQ (reference sequence). The CDR3 runs to 15 residues. Trimming took 5 bases from V and 1 from J; bases not matched to a gene: 3. CDR3 DNA: TGTGCCAGCAGCAACGGACTAGCGGGGTCCTACGAGCAGTACTTC. Residues: CASSNGLAGSYEQYF.

The chain joins TRBV29-1 to TRBJ2-7; 7 nucleotides agree with TRBD1. Germline values: CDR1 SQVTM, CDR2 ANQGSEA. This CDR3 is built from 12 residues. The CDR3 sequence: CTEDRSYYEQYF. In nucleotides, the CDR3 is TGCACCGAGGACAGGAGTTACTACGAGCAGTACTTC.

The J gene is TRBJ2-1, the V gene TRBV11-2; 10 nucleotides match TRBD2. Germline V lookup: CDR1 SGHAT, CDR2 FQNNGV. The trim removed 5 bases at V and 7 bases at J, leaving 11 bases unmatched. There are 16 residues in the CDR3. CDR3 coding DNA: TGTGCCAGCAGCCCAGAATGGCTAGCGGGAGCAAATGAGCAGTTCTTC. Protein: CASSPEWLAGANEQFF.

The gene calls are TRBV6-1 and TRBJ2-3; D perhaps matches TRBD1 (6 bases). Germline CDR1 reads MNHNS; CDR2 reads SASEGT. The CDR3 has 15 amino acids. Trimming cost V 2 bases and J 7 bases, with 16 bases left between them. The CDR3 protein is CASSERGQYGNTQYF. DNA of the CDR3: TGTGCCAGCAGTGAACGTGGACAGTACGGGAATACGCAGTATTTT.

The chain employs TRBV9 and TRBJ1-3; D unclear. The CDR3 has 14 amino acids. Deletions cut 3 bases from V and 2 bases from J, with 9 bases between. The germline V gene encodes CDR1 SGDLS and CDR2 YYNGEE. In DNA form, the CDR3 reads TGTGCCAGCAGCGCCCCTCCGGCTGGAAACACCATATATTTT. Encoded protein: CASSAPPAGNTIYF.

The chain has TRBV4-1 and TRBJ2-7; the D gene is possibly TRBD1 (5 bases). Between the trimmed V and J ends, which lost 2 bases and 5 bases, there was a span of 16 bases. Germline CDR1 is MGHRA and CDR2 is YSYEKL. The CDR3 length is 15 residues. This chain's CDR3 is CASSQTNVRVDEQYF. The CDR3 DNA is TGCGCCAGCAGCCAAACAAACGTCAGGGTGGACGAGCAGTACTTC.

V usage is TRBV6-6 and J usage is TRBJ2-7, with D possibly being TRBD1 (5 bases). Germline values: CDR1 MNHNY, CDR2 SVGAGI (reference sequence). V lost 5 bases and J 2 bases, leaving 19 bases between the germline ends. CDR3 length equals 16 residues. The chain's CDR3 is CASSHNPRKGPYEQYF. The DNA of the CDR3 is TGTGCCAGCAGTCACAACCCCAGAAAGGGGCCCTACGAGCAGTACTTC.

Written as DNA, the CDR3 is TGTGCCAGCAGCGTACAAGGGGGGGGCTATGGCTACACCTTC. It yields the protein CASSVQGGGYGYTF. The rearrangement joins TRBV9 to TRBJ1-2; the D gene is possibly TRBD1 (6 bases). Germline values: CDR1 SGDLS, CDR2 YYNGEE. Trimming took off 1 base at V and 4 bases at J, with 11 bases between the two ends. The CDR3 is made up of 14 amino acids.

The chain couples TRBV6-5 to TRBJ1-1, with a possible D match to TRBD1 (5 bases). Germline loops: CDR1 MNHEY, CDR2 SVGAGI. The CDR3 totals 12 residues. V lost 10 bases and J 7 bases, leaving 16 bases between the germline ends. The CDR3 DNA reads TGTGCCACCAAAAGGGGTCATCTTGAAGCTTTCTTT. It codes for CATKRGHLEAFF.

The CDR3 protein is CASSKGGHGREGSGELFF. CDR3 nucleotides: TGTGCCAGCAGCAAAGGGGGGCATGGGCGGGAGGGTTCCGGGGAGCTGTTTTTT. The rearrangement joins TRBV21-1 to TRBJ2-2; the table calls TRBD2, which could not be checked here. TRBV21-1 is an annotated pseudogene. This CDR3 spans 18 amino acids.

The chain couples TRBV28 to TRBJ1-3; TRBD1 aligns across 7 bases. V dropped 7 bases and J dropped 8; count of bases not matched to a gene: 8. CDR1 MDHEN and CDR2 SYDVKM come from the germline V gene. CDR3 length equals 13 residues. The DNA of the CDR3 is TGTGCCAGCAACCTGCAGGGGGTGGACACCATATATTTT. Translated, it gives CASNLQGVDTIYF.

The chain recombines TRBV18 with TRBJ2-7; maybe TRBD2 (6 bases). Germline-derived CDR1 and CDR2 are KGHSH and LQKENI. This CDR3 is 16 amino acids long. V lost 3 bases, J lost 6 bases, and 21 bases lay in between. The CDR3 loop reads CASSPSFGGLRSEQYF. CDR3 nucleotides: TGTGCCAGCTCACCGTCTTTTGGGGGACTGAGGAGCGAGCAGTACTTC.

V gene TRBV2 combines with J gene TRBJ2-7, with 8 bases fitting TRBD2. Germline CDR1 SNHLY, CDR2 FYNNEI. The V and J ends lost 5 bases and 2 bases, in that order; junction bases with no gene match: 11. This CDR3 is built from 16 residues. CDR3 nucleotides: TGTGCCAGCAGTATTGGACTAGCCGGAGTTCCCTACGAGCAGTACTTC. This encodes CASSIGLAGVPYEQYF.

The rearrangement uses TRBV29-1 and TRBJ1-2; maybe TRBD1 (6 bases). V was shortened by 5 bases and J by 0 bases, with 10 bases between the two germline ends. Germline CDR1 SQVTM, CDR2 ANQGSEA. This CDR3 region has 13 residues. The CDR3 nucleotides read TGCAGCGTTTTGGACAGCACTAACTATGGCTACACCTTC. The encoded protein is CSVLDSTNYGYTF.

The chain carries TRBV2 and TRBJ1-5; TRBD1 might be the D (6 bases). Trimming pared 1 base from V and 0 bases from J, leaving 22 bases between. Germline lookup yields CDR1 SNHLY and CDR2 FYNNEI. The CDR3 is 20 residues long. CDR3 coding DNA: TGTGCCAGCAGTGAAGGGGACATCAACCTGAGGGGTTATAGCAATCAGCCCCAGCATTTT. It yields the protein CASSEGDINLRGYSNQPQHF.

The rearrangement uses TRBV4-1 and TRBJ2-5; D possibly corresponds to TRBD2 (5 bases). The V gene's germline CDR1 is MGHRA and CDR2 YSYEKL. V shed 1 base and J shed 7 bases, with 19 bases lying between them. The CDR3 extends over 16 amino acids. CDR3 DNA sequence: TGCGCCAGCAGCCAAGCGTCCGAGGGTGGCCGGGGGACCCAGTACTTC. Protein sequence: CASSQASEGGRGTQYF.

This chain joins TRBV28 and TRBJ1-3, with 10 bases fitting TRBD1. CDR1 and CDR2 from the germline V gene are MDHEN and SYDVKM. This CDR3 has 19 amino acids. V trimming: 3 bases; J trimming: 4 bases; junction bases outside the gene matches: 15. The CDR3 bases are TGTGCCAGCAGTTTTTTGGCCCACTCCAGACAGGGGGCCGGAAACACCATATATTTT. Its protein product is CASSFLAHSRQGAGNTIYF.

The chain recombines TRBV9 with TRBJ1-1; a possible D gene is TRBD1 (6 bases). The CDR3 is made up of 13 amino acids. The V gene lost 4 bases and the J gene lost 4 bases, with 11 bases spanning the gap. Germline assignment: CDR1 SGDLS and CDR2 YYNGEE. This chain's CDR3 is CASSLGGGTEAFF. The DNA of the CDR3 is TGTGCCAGCAGCCTTGGGGGCGGCACTGAAGCTTTCTTT.

This chain links TRBV7-3 with TRBJ2-2; 7 bases map to TRBD2. Germline assignment: CDR1 SGHTA and CDR2 FQGTGA. The CDR3 has 17 residues. The V segment lost 5 bases and the J segment 4 bases; nucleotides outside the gene matches: 13. The CDR3 DNA reads as TGTGCCAGCAGCCCGACAAGCGGGGCGTCATCCACCGGGGAGCTGTTTTTT. This sequence encodes CASSPTSGASSTGELFF.

CDR3 coding DNA: TGTGCCAGCAGCGTCCGGGACAGTAACACTGAAGCTTTCTTT. This sequence encodes CASSVRDSNTEAFF. The rearrangement uses TRBV9 and TRBJ1-1; 7 bases fit TRBD1. V was clipped by 2 bases and J by 2 bases; unmatched bases: 3. The CDR3 is 14 amino acids. Germline-derived CDR1 and CDR2 are SGDLS and YYNGEE.

The V gene is TRBV5-6, the J gene TRBJ1-2, with D possibly matching TRBD1 (5 bases). The CDR3 sequence is 13 residues long. Germline V lookup: CDR1 SGHDT, CDR2 YYEEEE. Trimming removed 5 bases from V and 3 bases from J, with 11 bases in between. CDR3 protein: CASRGQDYYGYTF. Written as DNA, the CDR3 is TGTGCCAGCAGAGGACAAGACTACTATGGCTACACCTTC.

J is TRBJ1-2 and V is TRBV27; 9 positions match TRBD1. V dropped 6 bases and J dropped 7; count of bases not matched to a gene: 6. CDR1 and CDR2 from the germline V gene are MNHEY and SMNVEV (reference sequence). This CDR3 comprises 13 residues. The CDR3: CASRQQGAGGYTF. The CDR3 bases are TGTGCCAGCAGACAACAGGGGGCAGGTGGCTACACCTTC.

V and J are TRBV5-1 and TRBJ2-7; 9 positions match TRBD1. Germline values: CDR1 SGHRS, CDR2 YFSETQ. The CDR3 totals 14 residues. With 4 bases clipped from V and 9 bases from J, the junction kept 11 bases outside the gene matches. The CDR3 loop reads CASSPGQGLVGQYF. CDR3 nucleotide sequence: TGCGCCAGCAGCCCGGGACAGGGACTGGTCGGGCAGTACTTC.

This rearrangement joins TRBV7-8 to TRBJ2-1; 13 nucleotides align to TRBD2. With 2 bases clipped from V and 5 bases from J, the junction kept 3 bases outside the gene matches. Germline V CDR1 and CDR2: SGHVS, FQNEAQ. The CDR3 is made up of 16 amino acids. The CDR3 loop reads CASSLKGTSGNNEQFF. Here the CDR3 DNA reads TGTGCCAGCAGCTTAAAAGGGACTAGCGGGAACAATGAGCAGTTCTTC.

The chain uses TRBV6-1 and TRBJ2-7; 7 bases fit TRBD1. Germline-derived CDR1 and CDR2 are MNHNS and SASEGT. The CDR3 totals 17 residues. V was pared by 4 bases and J by 0 bases, with 12 bases of the junction left unmatched. The CDR3 DNA follows: TGTGCCAGCAGTGGCCGGGGTAGGGGGCGGGCCTCCTACGAGCAGTACTTC. Translation: CASSGRGRGRASYEQYF.

The genes are TRBV6-6 and TRBJ2-7; D unresolved. The length of the CDR3 is 13 residues. The germline CDR1 and CDR2 sequences are MNHNY and SVGAGI (reference sequence). Trimming shortened V by 11 bases and J by 0 bases, and 14 bases separated the two germline ends. This CDR3 is CASLDSGSYEQYF. CDR3 coding DNA: TGTGCCTCCCTAGACTCCGGCTCCTACGAGCAGTACTTC.

This clone was picked up one time. This rearrangement joins TRBV9 to TRBJ2-1; 7 bases line up with TRBD2. Germline loops: CDR1 SGDLS, CDR2 YYNGEE. After removal of 0 bases from V and 4 bases from J, the junction contained 4 bases not matched to a gene. CDR3 length equals 15 residues. The CDR3 sequence: CASSVDPSGYNEQFF. The CDR3 DNA reads as TGTGCCAGCAGCGTAGATCCTAGCGGATACAATGAGCAGTTCTTC.